The following is a TCR beta chain sequence with its context. The data are from a study of T cells expressing NK-cell markers. There are 15 residues in the CDR3. In generating TCR beta cDNA, 5'RACE template switching with UMIs was used. Each CDR3 protein gets one entry in TCRdb, which reprocessed the 5' RACE reads and gives no DNA. The sample table includes fewer than 400,000 distinct CDR3 sequences. The source is a man aged 18 to 69 in good health. The V call is TRBV12-3 or TRBV12-4, the J call TRBJ2-7; TCRdb's assignment of TRBD1 cannot be checked, as there is no DNA. The sequenced material came from blood T cells: a sorted CD56 or NKG2C T cell subset, CD4+ or CD8+ T cells, or bulk PBMC T cells (not recorded which). The CDR3: CASTLGQGHSYEQYF.